This TCR beta chain was observed in a study of CD4 T cells in relation to SARS-CoV-2 and coronaviruses. Study in general: After nine to eleven days of antigen culture, PBMC TCR beta CDR3s were sequenced.

Before the COVID-19 pandemic, during about 2011-2019, CD4+ T cells were taken from unexposed donors. Isolation of CD4+ T cells took place after less than twelve days in culture. Each well had a few million PBMCs in around 5% human AB serum with IL-2. Details on this clone: Its antigen remains unidentified.

CDR1 is SQVTM, CDR2 ANQGSEA, per germline. This CDR3 has 11 amino acids. The ends were cut back, 7 bases at V and 6 bases at J, with 13 bases in the middle. Assay used: immunoSEQ multiplex PCR; TCRdb lists only in-frame clones, some missing. The sample holds almost 30,000 clones, over 60% seen once. Points from the study as a whole: In approximately 71% of donors, memory CD4+ clonotypes crossrecognized SARS-CoV-2 and at least one common cold coronavirus spike. No donor gave both pre-pandemic and post-infection samples.

Sequenced input: CD4+ T cells from PBMCs, cultured in vitro. The chain joins TRBV29-1 to TRBJ2-7; unclear D gene. This sequence originates from a human donor in good health. The CDR3 reads CSASGPGEQYF. The CDR3 DNA reads TGCAGCGCCTCCGGGCCGGGCGAGCAGTACTTC.